Sequencing of this T cell receptor (beta chain) was carried out in a study of blood T cell repertoires in COVID-19. Germline-derived CDR1 and CDR2 are SGHRS and YFSETQ. After removal of 2 bases from V and 3 bases from J, the junction contained 2 bases not matched to a gene. CDR3 length: 14 residues. Data came from immunoSEQ multiplex PCR; TCRdb stores just in-frame clones and leaves some out. Found here are 60,000 or so clones, 80% to 85% of them singletons; the top ten hold about 9.4%. The receptor's source is a man aged 25-45 years with COVID-19, enrolled during active disease. V gene TRBV5-1 combines with J gene TRBJ2-7; 10 bases line up with TRBD2. The material sequenced was peripheral blood. This CDR3 is CASSLGTSDYEQYF. The CDR3 DNA follows: TGCGCCAGCAGCTTAGGGACTAGCGACTACGAGCAGTACTTC. Combining the CDR3 with reference TRBV5-1 and TRBJ2-7 gives the whole variable domain KAGVTQTPRYLIKTRGQQVTLSCSPISGHRSVSWYQQTPGQGLQFLFEYFSETQRNKGNFPGRFSGRQFSNSRSEMNVSTLELGDSALYLCASSLGTSDYEQYFGPGTRLTVT.